This T cell receptor beta chain was captured by sequencing in a study of cytomegalovirus exposure and HLA in healthy donors. Assay used: immunoSEQ multiplex PCR; TCRdb lists only in-frame clones, some missing. Here the sample spans over 150,000 clones, roughly 90% being singletons. The CDR3 length is 15 residues. With V trimmed by 1 base and J by 6 bases, 4 bases remained unmatched. In germline, CDR1 is SGHAT, CDR2 FQNNGV. Overall study findings and caveats: Cytomegalovirus association was assigned to under 200 TCR beta chains. First-cohort TCR clusters tended to co-occur in the approximately 110 validation repertoires, a later analysis found.

This clone was seen just once. The antigen remains unidentified. The receptor comes from a woman aged 25 to 39 in good health and CMV-seronegative. The chain carries TRBV11-2 and TRBJ2-1; 9 bases agree with TRBD2. What was sequenced was PBMCs. The CDR3 region has the DNA TGTGCCAGCAGCTTAGTCGCGGGAGGGTCCAATGAGCAGTTCTTC. It encodes CASSLVAGGSNEQFF.